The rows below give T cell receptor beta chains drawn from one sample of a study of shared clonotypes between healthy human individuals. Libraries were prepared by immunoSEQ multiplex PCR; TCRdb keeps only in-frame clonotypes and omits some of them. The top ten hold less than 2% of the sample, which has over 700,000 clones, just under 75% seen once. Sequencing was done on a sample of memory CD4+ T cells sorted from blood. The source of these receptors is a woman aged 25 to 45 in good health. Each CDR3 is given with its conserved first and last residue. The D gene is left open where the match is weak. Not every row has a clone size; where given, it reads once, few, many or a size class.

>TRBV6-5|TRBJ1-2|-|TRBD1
CASRPERGLNYGYTF
TGTGCCAGCCGTCCAGAAAGGGGGCTGAACTATGGCTACACCTTC
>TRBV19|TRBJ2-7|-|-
CASSIAGGSSYEQYF
TGTGCCAGTAGTATCGCGGGTGGCTCCTCCTACGAGCAGTACTTC
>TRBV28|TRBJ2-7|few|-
CASSLYLVPYEQYF
TGTGCCAGCAGTTTATACCTTGTGCCTTACGAGCAGTACTTC
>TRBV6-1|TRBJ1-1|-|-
CASSGLPHTEAFF
TGTGCCAGCAGTGGCTTACCACACACTGAAGCTTTCTTT
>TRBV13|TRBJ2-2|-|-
CASSSRERGRGTGELFF
TGTGCCAGCAGCTCGCGGGAGAGGGGGCGTGGCACCGGGGAGCTGTTTTTT
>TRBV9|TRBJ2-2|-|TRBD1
CASSAGQGAIGELFF
TGTGCCAGCAGCGCAGGACAGGGGGCAATCGGGGAGCTGTTTTTT
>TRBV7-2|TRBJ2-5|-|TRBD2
CASSYDGRVRETQYF
TGTGCCAGCAGCTACGACGGGAGGGTAAGAGAGACCCAGTACTTC
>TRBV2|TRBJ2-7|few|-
CASSEALPGASYEQYF
TGTGCCAGCAGTGAAGCGCTTCCTGGGGCCAGCTACGAGCAGTACTTC
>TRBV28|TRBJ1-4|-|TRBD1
CASRYPTGTGGVGGEKLFF
TGTGCCAGCAGGTACCCAACCGGGACAGGGGGAGTAGGAGGTGAAAAACTGTTTTTT
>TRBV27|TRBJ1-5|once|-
CASRALRDVKDQPQHF
TGTGCCAGCAGAGCCCTCCGGGACGTTAAGGATCAGCCCCAGCATTTT
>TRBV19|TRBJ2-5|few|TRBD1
CASSIQDRGTQYF
TGTGCCAGTAGTATTCAGGACAGGGGGACCCAGTACTTC
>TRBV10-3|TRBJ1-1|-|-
CAISEDGRANTEAFF
TGTGCCATCAGTGAGGATGGACGGGCGAACACTGAAGCTTTCTTT
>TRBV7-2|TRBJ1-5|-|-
CASSSDRDQPQHF
TGTGCCAGCAGCAGCGACAGAGATCAGCCCCAGCATTTT
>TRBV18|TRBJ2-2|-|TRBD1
CASSPGTANTGELFF
TGTGCCAGCTCACCAGGGACAGCGAACACCGGGGAGCTGTTTTTT
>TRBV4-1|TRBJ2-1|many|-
CASSQGISVEQFF
TGCGCCAGCAGCCAAGGGATCAGCGTGGAGCAGTTCTTC
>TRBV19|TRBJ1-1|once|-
CASSLTLDTEAFF
TGTGCCAGTAGTCTGACCCTGGACACTGAAGCTTTCTTT
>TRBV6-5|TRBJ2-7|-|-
CASSPRQVGFF
TGTGCCAGCAGTCCCAGGCAGGTTGGTTTCTTC
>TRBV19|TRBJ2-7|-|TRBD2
CASSIPSGTGLGDEQYF
TGTGCCAGTAGTATACCTAGCGGGACGGGGTTGGGAGACGAGCAGTACTTC
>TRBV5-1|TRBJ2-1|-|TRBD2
CASSSSSGVLNNEQFF
TGCGCCAGCAGCTCTTCAAGCGGGGTACTCAACAATGAGCAGTTCTTC
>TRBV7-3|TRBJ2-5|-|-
CASSLTVGETQYF
TGTGCCAGCAGCTTAACGGTGGGGGAGACCCAGTACTTC
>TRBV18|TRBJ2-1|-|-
CASSPTESSYNEQFF
TGTGCCAGCTCACCAACCGAGAGCTCCTACAATGAGCAGTTCTTC
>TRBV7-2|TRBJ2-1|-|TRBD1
CASSPGQLSNEQFF
TGTGCCAGCAGCCCGGGACAGCTGAGCAATGAGCAGTTCTTC
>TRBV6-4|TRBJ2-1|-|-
CASSDQAKNEQFF
TGTGCCAGCAGTGACCAAGCGAAGAATGAGCAGTTCTTC
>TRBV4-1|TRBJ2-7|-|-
CASSPQVHSGVFSYEQYF
TGCGCCAGCAGCCCCCAAGTTCATAGCGGTGTGTTCTCCTACGAGCAGTACTTC
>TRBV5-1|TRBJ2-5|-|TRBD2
CASTGLAGEETQYF
TGCGCCAGCACCGGGCTAGCGGGAGAAGAGACCCAGTACTTC
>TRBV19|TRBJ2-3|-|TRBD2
CASSTVAGRTDTQYF
TGTGCCAGTAGTACGGTAGCGGGGCGCACAGATACGCAGTATTTT
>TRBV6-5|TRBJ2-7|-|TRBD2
CASSPPSGGYEQYF
TGTGCCAGCAGCCCTCCCAGCGGGGGGTACGAGCAGTACTTC
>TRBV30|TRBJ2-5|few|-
CAWTKGPGETQYF
TGTGCCTGGACAAAGGGTCCCGGTGAGACCCAGTACTTC
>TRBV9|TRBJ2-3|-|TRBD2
CASSPRTSGTQYF
TGTGCCAGCAGCCCGCGGACTAGTGGAACGCAGTATTTT
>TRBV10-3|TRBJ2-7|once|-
CAISRTVSYEQYF
TGTGCCATCAGTCGGACGGTTTCCTACGAGCAGTACTTC
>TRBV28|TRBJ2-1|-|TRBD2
CASSLAGGRAHNEQFF
TGTGCCAGCAGCTTGGCTGGCGGGAGGGCCCACAATGAGCAGTTCTTC
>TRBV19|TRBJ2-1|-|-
CASSGGPPNEQFF
TGTGCCAGTAGTGGCGGACCCCCTAATGAGCAGTTCTTC
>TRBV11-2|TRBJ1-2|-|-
CASSPSRTGSVGDGYTF
TGTGCCAGCAGTCCAAGTCGAACAGGGAGTGTAGGCGATGGCTACACCTTC
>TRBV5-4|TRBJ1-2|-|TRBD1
CASSAGTGTPNYGYTF
TGTGCCAGCAGCGCCGGGACAGGGACACCTAACTATGGCTACACCTTC
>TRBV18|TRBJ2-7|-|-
CASSTVGGVFEQYF
TGTGCCAGCTCCACCGTAGGGGGGGTATTCGAGCAGTACTTC
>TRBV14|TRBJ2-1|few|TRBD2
CASSQDWEGGEQFF
TGTGCCAGCAGCCAAGATTGGGAGGGTGGGGAGCAGTTCTTC
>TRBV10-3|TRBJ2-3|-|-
CATTVASTDTQYF
TGTGCCACGACCGTAGCTAGCACAGATACGCAGTATTTT
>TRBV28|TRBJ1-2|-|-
CASTLGGEYGYTF
TGTGCCAGCACTCTAGGGGGGGAGTATGGCTACACCTTC
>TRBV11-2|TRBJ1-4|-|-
CASSLIPGSEKLFF
TGTGCCAGCAGCTTAATACCAGGGAGCGAAAAACTGTTTTTT
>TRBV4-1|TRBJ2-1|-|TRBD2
CASSQETSGSDVYNEQFF
TGCGCCAGCAGCCAAGAGACTAGCGGGAGTGACGTCTACAATGAGCAGTTCTTC
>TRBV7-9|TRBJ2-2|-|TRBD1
CASSQRQGGNTGELFF
TGTGCCAGCAGTCAAAGACAGGGGGGGAACACCGGGGAGCTGTTTTTT
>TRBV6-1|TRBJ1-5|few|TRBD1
CAGQTGDSNQPQHF
TGTGCCGGGCAAACAGGGGATAGCAATCAGCCCCAGCATTTT
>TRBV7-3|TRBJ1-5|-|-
CASSPGGAPRPQHF
TGTGCCAGCAGCCCGGGCGGGGCCCCTAGGCCCCAGCATTTT
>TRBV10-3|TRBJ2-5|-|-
CAISGQNQETQYF
TGTGCCATCAGTGGACAAAACCAAGAGACCCAGTACTTC
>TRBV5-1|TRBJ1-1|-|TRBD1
CASSPTGVADTEAFF
TGCGCCAGCAGCCCGACAGGGGTCGCGGACACTGAAGCTTTCTTT
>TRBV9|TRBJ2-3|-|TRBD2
CASSMGLAGIADTQYF
TGTGCCAGCAGCATGGGACTAGCGGGAATCGCAGATACGCAGTATTTT
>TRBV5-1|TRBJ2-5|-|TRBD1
CASTGQGVETQYF
TGCGCCAGCACGGGACAGGGAGTAGAGACCCAGTACTTC
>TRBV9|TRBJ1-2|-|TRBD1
CASSFHHGQGAIGSYGYTF
TGTGCCAGCAGCTTCCACCACGGACAGGGGGCAATAGGGAGCTATGGCTACACCTTC
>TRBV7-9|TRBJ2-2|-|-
CASSFQRIMDGELFF
TGTGCCAGCAGCTTCCAGCGGATAATGGACGGGGAGCTGTTTTTT
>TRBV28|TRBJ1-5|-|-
CASSWGEEPQHF
TGTGCCAGCAGTTGGGGTGAGGAGCCCCAGCATTTT
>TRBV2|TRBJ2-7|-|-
CASSPVDEQYF
TGTGCCAGCAGTCCTGTGGACGAGCAGTACTTC
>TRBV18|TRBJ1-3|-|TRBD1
CASSPPLGTANSGNTIYF
TGTGCCAGCTCACCACCGCTCGGGACAGCGAACTCTGGAAACACCATATATTTT
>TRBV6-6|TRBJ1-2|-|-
CASSLQGDYGYTF
TGTGCCTCTTCACTCCAAGGTGACTATGGCTACACCTTC
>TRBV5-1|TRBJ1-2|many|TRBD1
CASSWGTQGDGYTF
TGCGCCAGCAGCTGGGGGACCCAGGGGGATGGCTACACCTTC
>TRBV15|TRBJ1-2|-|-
CATSRETKGLYGYTF
TGTGCCACCAGCAGAGAGACGAAGGGGTTGTATGGCTACACCTTC